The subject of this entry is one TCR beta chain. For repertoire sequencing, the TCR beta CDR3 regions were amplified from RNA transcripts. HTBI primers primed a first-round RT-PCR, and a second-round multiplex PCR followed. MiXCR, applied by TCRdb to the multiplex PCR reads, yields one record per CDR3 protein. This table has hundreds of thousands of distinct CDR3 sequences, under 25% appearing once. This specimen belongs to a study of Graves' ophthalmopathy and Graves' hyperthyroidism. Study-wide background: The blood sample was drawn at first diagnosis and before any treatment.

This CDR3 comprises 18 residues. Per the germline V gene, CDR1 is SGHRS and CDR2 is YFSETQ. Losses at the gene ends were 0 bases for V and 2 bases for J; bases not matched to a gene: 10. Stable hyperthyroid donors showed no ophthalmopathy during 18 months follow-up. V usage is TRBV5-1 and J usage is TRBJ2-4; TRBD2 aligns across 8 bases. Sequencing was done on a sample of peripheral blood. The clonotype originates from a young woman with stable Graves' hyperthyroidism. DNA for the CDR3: TGCGCCAGCAGCTTGGAAGGTTCTAGCGGGTCTTCCAAAAACATTCAGTACTTC. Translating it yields CASSLEGSSGSSKNIQYF.